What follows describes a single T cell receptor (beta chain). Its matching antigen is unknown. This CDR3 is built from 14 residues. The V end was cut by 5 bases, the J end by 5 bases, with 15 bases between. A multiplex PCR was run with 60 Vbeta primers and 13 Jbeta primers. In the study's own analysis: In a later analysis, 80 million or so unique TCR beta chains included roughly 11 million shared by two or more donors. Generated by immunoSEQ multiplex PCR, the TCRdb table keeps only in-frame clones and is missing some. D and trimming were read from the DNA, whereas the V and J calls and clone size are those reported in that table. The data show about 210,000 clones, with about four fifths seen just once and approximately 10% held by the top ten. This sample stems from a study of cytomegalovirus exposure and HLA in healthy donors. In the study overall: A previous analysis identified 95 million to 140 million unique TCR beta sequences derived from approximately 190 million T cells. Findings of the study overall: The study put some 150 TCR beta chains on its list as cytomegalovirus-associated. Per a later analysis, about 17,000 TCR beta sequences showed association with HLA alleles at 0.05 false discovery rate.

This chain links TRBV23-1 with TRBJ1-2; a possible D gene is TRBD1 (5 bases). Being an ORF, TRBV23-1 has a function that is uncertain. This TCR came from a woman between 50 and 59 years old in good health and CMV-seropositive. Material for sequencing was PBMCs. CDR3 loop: CASSGGGSRYGYTF. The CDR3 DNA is TGCGCCAGCAGTGGCGGGGGATCCAGGTATGGCTACACCTTC.